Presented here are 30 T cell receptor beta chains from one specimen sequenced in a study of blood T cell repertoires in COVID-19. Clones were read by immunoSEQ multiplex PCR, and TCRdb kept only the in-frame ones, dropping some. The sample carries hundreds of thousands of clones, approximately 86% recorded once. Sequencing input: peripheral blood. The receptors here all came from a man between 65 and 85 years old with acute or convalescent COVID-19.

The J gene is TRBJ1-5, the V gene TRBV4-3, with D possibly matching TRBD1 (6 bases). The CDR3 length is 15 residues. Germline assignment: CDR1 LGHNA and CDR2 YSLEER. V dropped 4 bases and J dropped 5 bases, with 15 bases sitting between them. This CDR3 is CASSPDTQGYQPQHF. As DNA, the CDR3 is TGCGCCAGCAGCCCCGATACACAGGGATATCAGCCCCAGCATTTT.

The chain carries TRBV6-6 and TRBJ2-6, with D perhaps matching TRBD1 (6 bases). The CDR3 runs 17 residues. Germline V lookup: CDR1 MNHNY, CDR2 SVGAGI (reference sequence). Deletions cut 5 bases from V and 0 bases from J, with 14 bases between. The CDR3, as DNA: TGTGCCAGCAGTCGGGACATTGGCGCCTCTGGGGCCAACGTCCTGACTTTC. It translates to CASSRDIGASGANVLTF.

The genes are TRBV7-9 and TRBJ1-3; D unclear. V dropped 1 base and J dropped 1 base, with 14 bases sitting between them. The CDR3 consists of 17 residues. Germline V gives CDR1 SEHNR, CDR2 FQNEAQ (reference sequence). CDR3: CASSLVTSADSGNTIYF. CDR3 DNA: TGTGCCAGCAGCTTAGTGACGTCCGCGGATTCTGGAAACACCATATATTTT. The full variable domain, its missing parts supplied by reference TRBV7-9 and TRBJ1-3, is DTGVSQNPRHKITKRGQNVTFRCDPISEHNRLYWYRQTLGQGPEFLTYFQNEAQLEKSRLLSDRFSAERPKGSFSTLEIQRTEQGDSAMYLCASSLVTSADSGNTIYFGEGSWLTVV.

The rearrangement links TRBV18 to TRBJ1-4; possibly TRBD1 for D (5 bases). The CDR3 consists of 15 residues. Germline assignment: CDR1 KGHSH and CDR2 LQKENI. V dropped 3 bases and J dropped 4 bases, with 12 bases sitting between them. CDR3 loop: CASSPQGGVNEKLFF. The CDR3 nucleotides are TGTGCCAGCTCACCCCAGGGAGGGGTTAATGAAAAACTGTTTTTT.

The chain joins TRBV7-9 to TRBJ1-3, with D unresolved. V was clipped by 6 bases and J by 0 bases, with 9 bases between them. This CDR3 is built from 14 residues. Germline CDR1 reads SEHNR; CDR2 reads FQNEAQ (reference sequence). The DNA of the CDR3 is TGTGCCAGCAGTAACGCGGGCTCTGGAAACACCATATATTTT. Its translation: CASSNAGSGNTIYF.

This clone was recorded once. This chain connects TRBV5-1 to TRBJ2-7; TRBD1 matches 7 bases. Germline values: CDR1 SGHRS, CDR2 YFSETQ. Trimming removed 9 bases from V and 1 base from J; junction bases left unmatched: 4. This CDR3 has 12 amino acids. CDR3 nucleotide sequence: TGCGCCACCAAGACAGGGTCCTACGAGCAGTACTTC. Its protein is CATKTGSYEQYF.

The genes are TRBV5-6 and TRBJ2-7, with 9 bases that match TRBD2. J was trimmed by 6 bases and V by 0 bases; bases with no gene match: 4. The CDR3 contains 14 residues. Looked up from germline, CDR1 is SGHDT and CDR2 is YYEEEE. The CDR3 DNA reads TGTGCCAGCAGCTTGGGCGGGGGGGCCACCGAGCAGTACTTC. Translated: CASSLGGGATEQYF. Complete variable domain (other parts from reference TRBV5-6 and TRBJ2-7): DAGVTQSPTHLIKTRGQQVTLRCSPKSGHDTVSWYQQALGQGPQFIFQYYEEEERQRGNFPDRFSGHQFPNYSSELNVNALLLGDSALYLCASSLGGGATEQYFGPGTRLTVT.

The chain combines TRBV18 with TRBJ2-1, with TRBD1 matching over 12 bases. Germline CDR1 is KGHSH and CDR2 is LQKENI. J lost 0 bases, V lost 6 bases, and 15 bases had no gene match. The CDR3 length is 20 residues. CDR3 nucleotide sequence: TGTGCCAGCTCCCCTTCTTCGGGGGGACAGGGGGCCAGCTCCTACAATGAGCAGTTCTTC. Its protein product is CASSPSSGGQGASSYNEQFF.

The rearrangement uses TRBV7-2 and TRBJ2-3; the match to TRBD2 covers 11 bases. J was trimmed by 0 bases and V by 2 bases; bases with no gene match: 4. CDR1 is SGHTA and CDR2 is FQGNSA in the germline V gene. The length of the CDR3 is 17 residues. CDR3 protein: CASSLRSGGVSTDTQYF. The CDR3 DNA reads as TGTGCCAGCAGCTTACGTAGCGGGGGGGTTAGCACAGATACGCAGTATTTT.

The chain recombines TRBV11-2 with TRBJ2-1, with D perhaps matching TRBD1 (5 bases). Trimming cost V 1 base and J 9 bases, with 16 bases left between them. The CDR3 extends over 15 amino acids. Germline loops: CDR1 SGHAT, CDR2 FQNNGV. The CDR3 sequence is CASSLGTTVGVEQFF. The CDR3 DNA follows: TGTGCCAGCAGCTTAGGGACAACCGTAGGCGTTGAGCAGTTCTTC. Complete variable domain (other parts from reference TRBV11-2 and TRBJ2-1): EAGVAQSPRYKIIEKRQSVAFWCNPISGHATLYWYQQILGQGPKLLIQFQNNGVVDDSQLPKDRFSAERLKGVDSTLKIQPAKLEDSAVYLCASSLGTTVGVEQFFGPGTRLTVL.

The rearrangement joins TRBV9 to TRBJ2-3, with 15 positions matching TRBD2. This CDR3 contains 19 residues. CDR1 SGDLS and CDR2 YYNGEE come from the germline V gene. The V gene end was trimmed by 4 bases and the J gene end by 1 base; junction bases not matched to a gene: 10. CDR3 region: CASSLGLAGGLIGTDTQYF. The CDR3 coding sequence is TGTGCCAGCAGCCTCGGACTAGCGGGGGGGCTGATTGGCACAGATACGCAGTATTTT. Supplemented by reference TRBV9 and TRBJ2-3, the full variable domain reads DSGVTQTPKHLITATGQRVTLRCSPRSGDLSVYWYQQSLDQGLQFLIQYYNGEERAKGNILERFSAQQFPDLHSELNLSSLELGDSALYFCASSLGLAGGLIGTDTQYFGPGTRLTVL.

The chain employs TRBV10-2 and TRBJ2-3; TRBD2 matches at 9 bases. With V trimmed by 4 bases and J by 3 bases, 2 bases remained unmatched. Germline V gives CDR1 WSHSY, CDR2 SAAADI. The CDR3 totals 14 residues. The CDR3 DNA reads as TGCGCCAGCAGTGGGCTAGCGGGGACAGATACGCAGTATTTT. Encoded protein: CASSGLAGTDTQYF.

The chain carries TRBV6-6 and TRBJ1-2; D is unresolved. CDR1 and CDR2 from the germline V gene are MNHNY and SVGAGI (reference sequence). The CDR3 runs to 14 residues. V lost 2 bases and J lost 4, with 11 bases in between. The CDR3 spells CASSYGSGSYGYTF. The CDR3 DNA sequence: TGTGCCAGCAGTTACGGGTCGGGAAGCTATGGCTACACCTTC.

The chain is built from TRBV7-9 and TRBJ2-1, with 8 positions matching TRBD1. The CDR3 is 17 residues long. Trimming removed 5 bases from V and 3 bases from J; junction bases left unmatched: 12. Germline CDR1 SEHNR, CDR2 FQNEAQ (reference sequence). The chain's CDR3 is CASSHLGGTGHYNEQFF. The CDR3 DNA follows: TGTGCCAGCAGCCACTTAGGAGGGACAGGACACTACAATGAGCAGTTCTTC.

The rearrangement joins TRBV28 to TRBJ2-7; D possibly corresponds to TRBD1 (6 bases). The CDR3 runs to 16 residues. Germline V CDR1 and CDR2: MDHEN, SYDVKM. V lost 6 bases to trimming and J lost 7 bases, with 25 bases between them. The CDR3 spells CASSFNLGANPWEQYF. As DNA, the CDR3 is TGTGCCAGCAGCTTCAACTTGGGGGCTAATCCTTGGGAGCAGTACTTC.

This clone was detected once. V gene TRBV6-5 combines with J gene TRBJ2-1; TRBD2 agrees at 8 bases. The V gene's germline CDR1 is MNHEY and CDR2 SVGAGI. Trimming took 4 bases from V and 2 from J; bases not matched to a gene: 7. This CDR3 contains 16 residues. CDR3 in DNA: TGTGCCAGCAGTTTGGACCCGGGACTAGCCTACAATGAGCAGTTCTTC. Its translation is CASSLDPGLAYNEQFF.

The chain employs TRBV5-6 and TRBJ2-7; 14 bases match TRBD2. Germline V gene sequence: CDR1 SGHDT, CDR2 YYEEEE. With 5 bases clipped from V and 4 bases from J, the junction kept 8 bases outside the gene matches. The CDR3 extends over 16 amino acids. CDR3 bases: TGTGCCAGCAGGACCCAGGGGACTAGCGGGAGTTACGAGCAGTACTTC. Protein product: CASRTQGTSGSYEQYF. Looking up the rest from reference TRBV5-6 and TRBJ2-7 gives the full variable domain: DAGVTQSPTHLIKTRGQQVTLRCSPKSGHDTVSWYQQALGQGPQFIFQYYEEEERQRGNFPDRFSGHQFPNYSSELNVNALLLGDSALYLCASRTQGTSGSYEQYFGPGTRLTVT.

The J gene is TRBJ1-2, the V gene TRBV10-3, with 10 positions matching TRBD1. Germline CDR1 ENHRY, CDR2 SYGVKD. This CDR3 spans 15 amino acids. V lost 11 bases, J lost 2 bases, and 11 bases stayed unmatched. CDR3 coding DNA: TGTGCCGCCCTGCCGGGACAGGGGCCCAACTATGGCTACACCTTC. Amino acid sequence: CAALPGQGPNYGYTF.

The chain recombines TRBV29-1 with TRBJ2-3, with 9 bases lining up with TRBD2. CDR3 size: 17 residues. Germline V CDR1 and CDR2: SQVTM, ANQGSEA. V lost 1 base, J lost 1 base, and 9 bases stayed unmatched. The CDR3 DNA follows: TGCAGCGTTGAAGGAAACATAGCGGGAGTGGGCACAGATACGCAGTATTTT. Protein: CSVEGNIAGVGTDTQYF.

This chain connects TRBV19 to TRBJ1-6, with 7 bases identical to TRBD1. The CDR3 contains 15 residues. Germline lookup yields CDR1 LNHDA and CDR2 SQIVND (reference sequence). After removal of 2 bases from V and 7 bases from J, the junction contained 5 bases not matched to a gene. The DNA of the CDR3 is TGTGCCAGTAGTATAACAACAGGGGCGAATTCACCCCTCCACTTT. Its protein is CASSITTGANSPLHF.

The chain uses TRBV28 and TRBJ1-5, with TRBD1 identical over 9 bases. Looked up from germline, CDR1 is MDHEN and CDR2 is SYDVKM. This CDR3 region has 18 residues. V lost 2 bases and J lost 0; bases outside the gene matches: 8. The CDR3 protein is CASSLTLGQGSSNQPQHF. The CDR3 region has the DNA TGTGCCAGCAGTTTAACATTGGGACAGGGAAGTAGCAATCAGCCCCAGCATTTT.

The CDR3 reads CASRLGITGNQETQYF. CDR3 nucleotides: TGTGCCAGCAGACTTGGAATCACAGGGAACCAAGAGACCCAGTACTTC. This chain links TRBV3-1 (or the pseudogene TRBV3-2) with TRBJ2-5; tentative D call: TRBD1 (6 bases). The CDR3 contains 16 residues. The germline V gene encodes CDR1 LGHDT and CDR2 YNNKEL (reference sequence). V lost 6 bases to trimming and J lost 0 bases, with 17 bases between them.

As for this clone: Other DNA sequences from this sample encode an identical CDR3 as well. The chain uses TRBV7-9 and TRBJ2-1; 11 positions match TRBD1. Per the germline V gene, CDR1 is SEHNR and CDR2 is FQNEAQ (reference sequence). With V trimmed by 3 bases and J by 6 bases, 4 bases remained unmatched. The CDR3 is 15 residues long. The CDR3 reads CASSLGQGVGNEQFF. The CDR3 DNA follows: TGTGCCAGCAGCTTGGGACAGGGGGTTGGCAATGAGCAGTTCTTC.

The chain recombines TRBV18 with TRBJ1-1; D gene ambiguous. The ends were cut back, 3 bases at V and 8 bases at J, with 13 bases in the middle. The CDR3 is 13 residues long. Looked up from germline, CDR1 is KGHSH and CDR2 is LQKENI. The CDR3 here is CASSPSQAEEAFF. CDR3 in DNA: TGTGCCAGCTCACCGTCGCAAGCGGAAGAAGCTTTCTTT.

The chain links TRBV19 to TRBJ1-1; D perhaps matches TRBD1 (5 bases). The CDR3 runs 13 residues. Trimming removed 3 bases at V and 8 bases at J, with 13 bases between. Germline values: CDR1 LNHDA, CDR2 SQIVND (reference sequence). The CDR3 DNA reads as TGTGCCAGTAGTATGGTCAGGGCCGCCGAAGCTTTCTTT. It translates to CASSMVRAAEAFF.

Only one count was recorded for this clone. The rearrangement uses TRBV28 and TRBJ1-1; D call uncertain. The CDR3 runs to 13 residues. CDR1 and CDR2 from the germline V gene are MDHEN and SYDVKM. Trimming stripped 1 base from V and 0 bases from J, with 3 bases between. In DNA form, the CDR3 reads TGTGCCAGCAGTTTATCCGTGAACACTGAAGCTTTCTTT. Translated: CASSLSVNTEAFF. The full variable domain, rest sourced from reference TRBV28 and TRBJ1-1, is DVKVTQSSRYLVKRTGEKVFLECVQDMDHENMFWYRQDPGLGLRLIYFSYDVKMKEKGDIPEGYSVSREKKERFSLILESASTNQTSMYLCASSLSVNTEAFFGQGTRLTVV.

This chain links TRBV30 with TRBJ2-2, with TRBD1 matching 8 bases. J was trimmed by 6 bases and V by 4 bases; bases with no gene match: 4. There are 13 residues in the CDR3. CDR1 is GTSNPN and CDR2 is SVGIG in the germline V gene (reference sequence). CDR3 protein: CAWTGGFSGELFF. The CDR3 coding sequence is TGTGCCTGGACAGGGGGCTTCTCCGGGGAGCTGTTTTTT.

The CDR3 here is CAWSPTTRFPGTEENQPQHF. The CDR3 bases are TGTGCCTGGAGTCCCACGACCAGGTTCCCCGGGACAGAGGAGAATCAGCCCCAGCATTTT. This chain links TRBV30 with TRBJ1-5, with 7 bases lining up with TRBD1. The CDR3 covers 20 residues. V was clipped by 2 bases and J by 4 bases; unmatched bases: 23. In germline, CDR1 is GTSNPN, CDR2 SVGIG (reference sequence).

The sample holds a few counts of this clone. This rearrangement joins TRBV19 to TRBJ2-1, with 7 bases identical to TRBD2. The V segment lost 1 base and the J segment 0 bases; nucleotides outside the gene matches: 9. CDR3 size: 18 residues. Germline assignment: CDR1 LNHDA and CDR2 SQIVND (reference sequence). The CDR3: CASSIASGNAASYNEQFF. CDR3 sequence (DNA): TGTGCCAGTAGTATAGCTAGCGGAAACGCGGCCTCCTACAATGAGCAGTTCTTC.

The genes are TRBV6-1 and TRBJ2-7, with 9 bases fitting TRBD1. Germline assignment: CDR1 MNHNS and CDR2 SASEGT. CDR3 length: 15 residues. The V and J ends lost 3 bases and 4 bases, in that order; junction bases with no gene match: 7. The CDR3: CASSEGHGTGYEQYF. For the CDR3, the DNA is TGTGCCAGCAGTGAGGGTCATGGGACAGGGTACGAGCAGTACTTC.